One sample yielded the 6 T cell receptor beta chains listed below, sequenced in a study of blood T cells in healthy people across ages. It was with a sample-barcoded 5' primer and a J-beta primer mix that a second PCR of about 6 to 11 cycles was run. TCRdb recomputed calls from the 5' RACE reads with MiXCR, one row per CDR3 protein. The profile covers 600,000 to 800,000 distinct CDR3 sequences, with around 20% appearing a single time and 3.5% to 4% taken by the ten largest. Sequencing used blood. These receptor sequences come from a man aged 70-80 years in good health.

J is TRBJ1-1 and V is TRBV2; D unclear. Germline V gives CDR1 SNHLY, CDR2 FYNNEI. V lost 3 bases and J 1 base, leaving 6 bases between the germline ends. There are 13 residues in the CDR3. Here the CDR3 DNA reads TGTGCCAGCAGTGACCCCCAGAACACTGAAGCTTTCTTT. It yields the protein CASSDPQNTEAFF.

This clonotype has a count of ten or more. The junction and the germline gene differ at one end; a read error may be behind it. This sequence joins TRBV5-1 and TRBJ1-5; possibly TRBD1 for D (6 bases). Per germline, CDR1 SGHRS and CDR2 YFSETQ. The CDR3 totals 15 residues. The CDR3 protein is CASSLEGGSNQPQHF. CDR3 coding DNA: TGTGCCAGCAGCTTAGAGGGGGGGAGCAATCAGCCCCAGCATTTT.

In its sample, this clonotype was seen once. CDR3 DNA sequence: TGCAGCGTGAACGGACACAGCTCCTACAATGAGCAGTTCTTC. Amino acid sequence: CSVNGHSSYNEQFF. This sequence joins TRBV29-1 and TRBJ2-1; D may be TRBD1 (5 bases). V was trimmed by 6 bases and J by 0 bases, leaving 12 bases between them. Germline assignment: CDR1 SQVTM and CDR2 ANQGSEA. This CDR3 region has 14 residues.

The rearrangement uses TRBV25-1 and TRBJ2-7, with 7 bases matching TRBD2. Germline lookup yields CDR1 MGHDK and CDR2 SYGVNS. Trimming removed 1 base from V and 5 bases from J; junction bases left unmatched: 5. The CDR3 covers 14 residues. CDR3 amino acids: CASSEFAGVDEQYF. CDR3 coding DNA: TGTGCCAGCAGTGAATTTGCGGGAGTAGACGAGCAGTACTTC.

This clonotype was detected a few times. The chain employs TRBV11-2 and TRBJ1-4; the D gene is possibly TRBD1 (6 bases). Between the trimmed V and J ends, which lost 2 bases and 3 bases, there was a span of 10 bases. The CDR3 spans 15 residues. CDR1 and CDR2 from the germline V gene are SGHAT and FQNNGV. CDR3 residues: CASSLRGHPNEKLFF. CDR3 DNA sequence: TGTGCCAGCAGCTTAAGGGGACATCCTAATGAAAAACTGTTTTTT.

The rearrangement joins TRBV3-1 to TRBJ2-1; 7 nucleotides match TRBD1. Per the germline V gene, CDR1 is LGHDT and CDR2 is YNNKEL (reference sequence). Losses at the gene ends were 2 bases for V and 1 base for J; bases not matched to a gene: 2. The CDR3 extends over 15 amino acids. Written as DNA, the CDR3 is TGTGCCAGCAGCCAAAAACAGGGGTCCTACAATGAGCAGTTCTTC. Translated: CASSQKQGSYNEQFF.